These 22 T cell receptor beta chains originate from one sample sequenced in a study of T cell responses to AZD1222 COVID-19 vaccine. Generated by immunoSEQ multiplex PCR, the TCRdb table keeps only in-frame clones and is missing some. The table includes about 160,000 clones, around 93% detected once. Sequences were derived from peripheral blood, sampled on day 0 of AZD1222 vaccination. These receptors were collected from an adult in good health.

Written as DNA, the CDR3 is TGTGCCAGCAGCCTCACTAGCGGGAGGGTAAATGAGCAGTTCTTC. Encoded protein: CASSLTSGRVNEQFF. The J gene is TRBJ2-1, the V gene TRBV3-1 (or the pseudogene TRBV3-2), with 13 bases aligning to TRBD2. This CDR3 contains 15 residues. The germline CDR1 and CDR2 sequences are LGHDT and YNNKEL (reference sequence). J was trimmed by 7 bases and V by 4 bases; bases with no gene match: 4.

This sequence joins TRBV6-5 and TRBJ2-7; 9 bases are a match to TRBD2. There are 14 residues in the CDR3. V was clipped by 7 bases and J by 3 bases; unmatched bases: 7. The germline gives CDR1 MNHEY, CDR2 SVGAGI. The CDR3 protein is CASKPSGDFYEQYF. The CDR3 DNA follows: TGTGCCAGCAAGCCTAGCGGGGACTTCTACGAGCAGTACTTC.

The CDR3 here is CASRGTGSDEKLFF. The CDR3 DNA sequence: TGTGCCAGTCGGGGGACAGGGAGTGATGAAAAACTGTTTTTT. This chain joins TRBV3-1 (or the pseudogene TRBV3-2) and TRBJ1-4, with 9 bases that match TRBD1. V lost 9 bases to trimming and J lost 6 bases; unmatched junction nucleotides: 8. The germline CDR1 and CDR2 sequences are LGHDT and YNNKEL (reference sequence). The CDR3 is made up of 14 amino acids.

The CDR3 spells CASSKNRPEAFF. The CDR3 DNA reads as TGTGCCAGCTCAAAAAACCGCCCTGAAGCTTTCTTT. The chain carries TRBV18 and TRBJ1-1; no definite D call. CDR1 KGHSH and CDR2 LQKENI come from the germline V gene. Trimming cost V 5 bases and J 6 bases, with 10 bases left between them. The CDR3 extends over 12 amino acids.

The V gene is TRBV9, the J gene TRBJ1-1, with no clear D. V gave up 4 bases and J gave up 3 bases, with 10 bases separating them. CDR3 size: 13 residues. Germline-derived CDR1 and CDR2 are SGDLS and YYNGEE. Here the CDR3 reads CASSPTGDTEAFF. The CDR3, as DNA: TGTGCCAGCAGCCCAACGGGCGACACTGAAGCTTTCTTT.

This chain connects TRBV9 to TRBJ1-4; a possible D gene is TRBD1 (5 bases). The CDR3 consists of 13 residues. The germline V gene has CDR1 SGDLS and CDR2 YYNGEE. Trimming removed 5 bases from V and 8 bases from J, with 13 bases in between. This CDR3 reads CASSLGVREKLFF. The DNA of the CDR3 is TGTGCCAGCAGTTTAGGGGTACGCGAAAAACTGTTTTTT.

The V and J genes are TRBV11-2 and TRBJ2-1, with D possibly called TRBD1 or TRBD2 (5 bases each). V shed 4 bases and J shed 3 bases, with 10 bases lying between them. Germline values: CDR1 SGHAT, CDR2 FQNNGV. The CDR3 sequence is 14 residues long. In DNA, the CDR3 is TGTGCCAGCAGCTCACAGGCGGGCTACAATGAGCAGTTCTTC. Its translation is CASSSQAGYNEQFF.

The chain employs TRBV28 and TRBJ2-5; no clear D gene. Germline CDR1 and CDR2: MDHEN and SYDVKM. This CDR3 is 16 amino acids long. The ends were cut back, 3 bases at V and 3 bases at J, with 17 bases in the middle. CDR3 in DNA: TGTGCCAGCAGTTTCCCCTCCTTATCCCTAGAAGAGACCCAGTACTTC. Residues: CASSFPSLSLEETQYF.

The chain recombines TRBV9 with TRBJ2-1, with a weak D call TRBD2 (6 bases). V was trimmed by 4 bases and J by 2 bases, leaving 13 bases between them. CDR3 length equals 15 residues. Germline CDR1 SGDLS, CDR2 YYNGEE. The CDR3 loop is CASSPRDSPYNEQFF. The CDR3 DNA is TGTGCCAGCAGCCCCCGGGACTCCCCCTACAATGAGCAGTTCTTC.

The J gene is TRBJ1-5, the V gene TRBV2, with D possibly being TRBD1 (6 bases). The CDR3 runs to 15 residues. The germline V gene has CDR1 SNHLY and CDR2 FYNNEI. Trimming pared 5 bases from V and 3 bases from J, leaving 14 bases between. The CDR3 bases are TGTGCCAGCAGTTTACCCGGGGGGCTCAATCAGCCCCAGCATTTT. Residues: CASSLPGGLNQPQHF.

The V and J genes are TRBV28 and TRBJ2-3, with D possibly being TRBD2 (6 bases). Trimming took 4 bases from V and 0 from J, leaving 17 bases between them. Germline-derived CDR1 and CDR2 are MDHEN and SYDVKM. The CDR3 length is 17 residues. Here the CDR3 DNA reads TGTGCCAGCAGTTGGGGGGTTCGGCGGACTAGCACAGATACGCAGTATTTT. It translates to CASSWGVRRTSTDTQYF. The whole variable domain, remainder taken from reference TRBV28 and TRBJ2-3, is DVKVTQSSRYLVKRTGEKVFLECVQDMDHENMFWYRQDPGLGLRLIYFSYDVKMKEKGDIPEGYSVSREKKERFSLILESASTNQTSMYLCASSWGVRRTSTDTQYFGPGTRLTVL.

The chain has TRBV3-1 (or the pseudogene TRBV3-2) and TRBJ2-5; 9 nucleotides align to TRBD2. This CDR3 contains 14 residues. Germline assignment: CDR1 LGHDT and CDR2 YNNKEL (reference sequence). With 8 bases clipped from V and 5 bases from J, the junction kept 9 bases outside the gene matches. The CDR3 protein is CASGASGIMETQYF. CDR3 in DNA: TGTGCCAGCGGGGCTAGCGGGATAATGGAGACCCAGTACTTC.

The chain has TRBV6-5 and TRBJ1-5; a possible D gene is TRBD1 (5 bases). V was trimmed by 6 bases and J by 3 bases, leaving 9 bases between them. This CDR3 region has 13 residues. Germline V gives CDR1 MNHEY, CDR2 SVGAGI. In DNA, the CDR3 is TGTGCCAGCAGCGGACACCACAATCAGCCCCAGCATTTT. As protein: CASSGHHNQPQHF.

This chain connects TRBV2 to TRBJ2-1; tentative D call: TRBD1 (5 bases). In germline, CDR1 is SNHLY, CDR2 FYNNEI. The CDR3 length is 16 residues. Trimming removed 5 bases at V and 3 bases at J, with 17 bases between. CDR3 coding DNA: TGTGCCAGCAGTCACCCCAGGGAACGGAACTACAATGAGCAGTTCTTC. This translates into CASSHPRERNYNEQFF.

The chain couples TRBV11-3 to TRBJ2-1; 8 bases align to TRBD2. The CDR3 is 14 amino acids. Losses at the gene ends were 4 bases for V and 7 bases for J; bases not matched to a gene: 6. CDR1 and CDR2 from the germline V gene are SGHNT and YENEEA. The CDR3 DNA reads TGTGCCAGCAGCTATGGATTAGCGGGGAATGAGCAGTTCTTC. Its protein is CASSYGLAGNEQFF.

V gene TRBV6-1 combines with J gene TRBJ1-5; D is ambiguous. CDR3 size: 13 residues. Between the trimmed V and J ends, which lost 7 bases and 9 bases, there was a span of 16 bases. Germline CDR1 is MNHNS and CDR2 is SASEGT. The CDR3, as DNA: TGTGCCAGCAAAAGCCCCGCCCGGGGGCCCCAGCATTTT. It specifies CASKSPARGPQHF.

V gene TRBV19 combines with J gene TRBJ2-1; the D is unclear. The V gene lost 3 bases and the J gene lost 6 bases, with 15 bases spanning the gap. The CDR3 has 15 residues. Germline CDR1 is LNHDA and CDR2 is SQIVND (reference sequence). The CDR3 nucleotides are TGTGCCAGTAGTATGGTCCCGACTTACCCCAATGAGCAGTTCTTC. This translates into CASSMVPTYPNEQFF.

This clone was counted a few times. This chain connects TRBV12-3 or TRBV12-4 to TRBJ1-3; D remains unclear. This CDR3 contains 10 residues. Between the trimmed V and J ends, which lost 4 bases and 12 bases, there was a span of 7 bases. The CDR3 nucleotides are TGTGCCAGCAGTTACCGGGACATATATTTT. Its translation: CASSYRDIYF.

V usage is TRBV19 and J usage is TRBJ2-5; D perhaps matches TRBD2 (5 bases). Germline loops: CDR1 LNHDA, CDR2 SQIVND (reference sequence). The CDR3 is made up of 14 amino acids. The V end was cut by 3 bases, the J end by 1 base, with 9 bases between. CDR3 in amino acids: CASSIAGLQETQYF. CDR3 sequence (DNA): TGTGCCAGTAGTATCGCGGGCCTCCAAGAGACCCAGTACTTC.

This sequence joins TRBV21-1 and TRBJ2-7; the D segment call TRBD1 is taken from the table without a DNA check. TRBV21-1 counts as a pseudogene. The CDR3 totals 15 residues. CDR3 bases: TGTGCCAGCAGCAAAGAGGACAGACTTTCCTACGAGCAGTACTTC. Its protein product is CASSKEDRLSYEQYF.

The chain couples TRBV6-5 to TRBJ2-1, with 7 bases matching TRBD2. The junction had 14 bases not matched to a gene; V was cut back by 7 bases and J by 8 bases. Per the germline V gene, CDR1 is MNHEY and CDR2 is SVGAGI. This CDR3 comprises 15 residues. The CDR3 loop is CASKQSPGGSDEQFF. In DNA form, the CDR3 reads TGTGCCAGCAAACAATCCCCTGGCGGGAGTGATGAGCAGTTCTTC.

V and J are TRBV15 and TRBJ2-1; the match to TRBD2 covers 7 bases. Germline V CDR1 and CDR2: LNHNV, YYDKDF (reference sequence). Trimming cost V 0 bases and J 5 bases; bases outside gene matches: 13. This CDR3 spans 18 amino acids. CDR3 nucleotide sequence: TGTGCCACCAGCAGAGATCGTCCGGGCGGGAGAAACCACAATGAGCAGTTCTTC. This encodes CATSRDRPGGRNHNEQFF.